The following is a T cell receptor (beta chain) sequence with its context. Original data processing: Reference gene primer amplification gave nucleated cell count estimates. Only in-frame clones appear in the TCRdb table, and some are missing; sequencing was by immunoSEQ multiplex PCR. The V and J calls and the clone size are those of that table, but D and trimming were determined from the DNA. The sample carries fewer than 300,000 clones, 75% to 95% recorded once. These data originate in a study of blood T cell repertoires in COVID-19. Donors in Cohort 3 counted as recovered after two negative PCRs, clearance, or symptom resolution. CDR1 and CDR2 (germline): SQVTM, ANQGSEA. Trimming took 7 bases from V and 5 from J; bases not matched to a gene: 10. The CDR3 consists of 14 residues.

J is TRBJ2-5 and V is TRBV29-1, with 10 positions matching TRBD2. The specimen sequenced was PBMCs or T cells enriched from blood (not recorded which). The source of this sequence is a woman aged 30 to 39 who had recovered from COVID-19. CDR3 DNA sequence: TGCAGCGCCCGACAGAGCGGGAGGGTTGAGACCCAGTACTTC. Translation gives CSARQSGRVETQYF.